This TCR beta chain is from a study of vaccination and CD4 T cells after COVID-19. Study information: Spike peptides, overlapping and drawn from SARS-CoV-2, HCoV-NL63, HCoV-OC43 and HCoV-229E, were used to stimulate cells.

On this clonotype itself: The antigen is unknown.

Sequencing of DNA taken from cultured CD4+ T cells relied on the Oncomine TCR Beta short-read assay. Scientists extracted genomic DNA from CD4+ T cells grown in culture. TCRdb called the PCR reads again in MiXCR, with one record for every CDR3 protein. The repertoire holds 9,500 to 15,000 distinct CDR3 sequences, approximately 61% seen once, with under 9% in the top ten. Germline-derived CDR1 and CDR2 are MNHNS and SASEGT. The CDR3 contains 13 residues. V lost 6 bases and J lost 0, with 3 bases in between. The treatment was: approximately 10-day PBMC culture with coronavirus spike peptide pools or control peptides (ViraFEST assay). For ViraFEST, peptide pools expanded antigen-specific T cells, after which the TCRs were sequenced. US Alpha, Beta and Delta variants postdated the positive PCR dates, which ran from March to December 2020.

The input for sequencing was CD4+ T cells from blood, cultured in vitro, taken before SARS-CoV-2 vaccination. The source is a human donor who had recovered from COVID-19. The V gene is TRBV6-1, the J gene TRBJ2-6; D is unresolved. This CDR3 is CASRNSGANVLTF. The CDR3 DNA is TGTGCCAGCAGAAACTCTGGGGCCAACGTCCTGACTTTC.